These T cell receptor beta chains were read from a single sample in a study of cytomegalovirus exposure and HLA in healthy donors. The method was immunoSEQ multiplex PCR; TCRdb's version includes in-frame clones alone and lacks a portion of them. The data hold 150,000 to 170,000 clones, with around 81% observed a single time. Sequencing was done on a sample of PBMCs. All receptors derive from a woman aged 40 to 49 in good health and CMV-seropositive. Each CDR3 is given with its conserved first and last residue. D genes are given only for firm matches.

j_gene: TRBJ2-2
d_gene: .
v_gene: TRBV12-5
CDR3nt: TGTGCTAGTGGTTTGGAAGAGGCCGGGGAGCTGTTTTTT
CDR3aa: CASGLEEAGELFF

j_gene: TRBJ2-5
d_gene: TRBD2
v_gene: TRBV7-9
CDR3nt: TGTGCCAGCAGCCAATCTTCGCTAGCGGGAGGGGGAGAGACCCAGTACTTC
CDR3aa: CASSQSSLAGGGETQYF

j_gene: TRBJ2-1
d_gene: TRBD2
v_gene: TRBV5-4
CDR3nt: TGTGCCAGCAGCCCCGAGCTAGCGGGTTCATACAATGAGCAGTTCTTC
CDR3aa: CASSPELAGSYNEQFF

j_gene: TRBJ2-2
d_gene: .
v_gene: TRBV6-5
CDR3nt: TGTGCCAGCAGTTACTCCCCTGAGGAAACCGGGGAGCTGTTTTTT
CDR3aa: CASSYSPEETGELFF

j_gene: TRBJ2-7
d_gene: TRBD2
v_gene: TRBV19
CDR3nt: TGTGCCAGTAGTGTCGTAGCGGGGAGCTCCTACGAGCAGTACTTC
CDR3aa: CASSVVAGSSYEQYF

j_gene: TRBJ2-7
d_gene: .
v_gene: TRBV7-9
CDR3nt: TGTGCCAGCAGCCGACAGAGCGCCTACGAGCAGTACTTC
CDR3aa: CASSRQSAYEQYF

j_gene: TRBJ2-7
d_gene: TRBD2
v_gene: TRBV9
CDR3nt: TGTGCCAGCAGCGCTAGCGGGAGGAGCTCCTACGAGCAGTACTTC
CDR3aa: CASSASGRSSYEQYF

j_gene: TRBJ2-5
d_gene: TRBD2
v_gene: TRBV7-7
CDR3nt: TGTGCCAGCAGCCTAGCGGGAGCCACAGAGACCCAGTACTTC
CDR3aa: CASSLAGATETQYF

j_gene: TRBJ1-2
d_gene: TRBD1
v_gene: TRBV5-6
CDR3nt: TGTGCCAGCAGCCCGGGACAGCGGGGCTACACCTTC
CDR3aa: CASSPGQRGYTF

j_gene: TRBJ1-1
d_gene: .
v_gene: TRBV5-4
CDR3nt: TGTGCCAGCAGCTCGGGGGGGGACACTGAAGCTTTCTTT
CDR3aa: CASSSGGDTEAFF